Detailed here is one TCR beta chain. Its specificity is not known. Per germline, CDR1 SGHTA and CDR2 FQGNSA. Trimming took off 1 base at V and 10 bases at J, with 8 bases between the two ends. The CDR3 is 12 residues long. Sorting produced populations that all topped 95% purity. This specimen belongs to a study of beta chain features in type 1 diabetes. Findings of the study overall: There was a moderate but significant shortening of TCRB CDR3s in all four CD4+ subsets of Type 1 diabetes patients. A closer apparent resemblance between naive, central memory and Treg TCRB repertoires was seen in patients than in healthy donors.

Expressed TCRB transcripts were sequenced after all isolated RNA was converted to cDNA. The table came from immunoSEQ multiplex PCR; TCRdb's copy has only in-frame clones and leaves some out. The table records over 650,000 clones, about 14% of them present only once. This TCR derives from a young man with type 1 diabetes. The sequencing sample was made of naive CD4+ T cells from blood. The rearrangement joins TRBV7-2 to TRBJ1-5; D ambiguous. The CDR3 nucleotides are TGTGCCAGCAGCTTAGATAGGGTTCCCCAGCATTTT. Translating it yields CASSLDRVPQHF.